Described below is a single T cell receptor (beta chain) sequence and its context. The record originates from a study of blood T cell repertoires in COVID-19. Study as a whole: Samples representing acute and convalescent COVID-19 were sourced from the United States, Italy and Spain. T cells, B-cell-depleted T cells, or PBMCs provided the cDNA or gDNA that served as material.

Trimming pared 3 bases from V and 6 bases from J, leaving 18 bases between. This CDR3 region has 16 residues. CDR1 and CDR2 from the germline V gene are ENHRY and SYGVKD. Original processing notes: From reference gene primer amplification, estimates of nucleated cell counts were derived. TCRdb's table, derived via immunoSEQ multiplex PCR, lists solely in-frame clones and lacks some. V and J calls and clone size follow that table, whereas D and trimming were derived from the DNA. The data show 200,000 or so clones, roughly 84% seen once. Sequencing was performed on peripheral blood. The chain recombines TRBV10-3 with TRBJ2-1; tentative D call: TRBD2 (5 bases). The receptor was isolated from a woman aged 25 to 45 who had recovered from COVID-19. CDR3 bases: TGTGCCATCAGTGATCCGCACGGGATATCTTCCAATGAGCAGTTCTTC. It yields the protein CAISDPHGISSNEQFF.